This TCR beta chain was sequenced during a study of T cells in Graves' hyperthyroidism and ophthalmopathy. V trimming: 11 bases; J trimming: 6 bases; junction bases outside the gene matches: 7. Germline values: CDR1 MDHEN, CDR2 SYDVKM. The CDR3 loop spans 12 amino acids. It was RNA transcripts that yielded the amplified TCR beta CDR3 regions. With the HTBI primer set, the TCR CDR3 went through a first round of RT-PCR. TCRdb analysed the multiplex PCR reads with MiXCR anew, one entry per CDR3 protein. The sample yields under 300,000 distinct CDR3 sequences, roughly 15% seen once. Study outcomes and limitations: Ophthalmopathy prediction by the model preceded onset by a median about 6 months.

Clinicians diagnosed patients from clinical symptoms, serum thyroxine and TRAb, thyroid ultrasound and orbital computed tomography. The table lists this clonotype with many counts. Its antigen is still unknown. What was sequenced was blood. The rearrangement joins TRBV28 to TRBJ2-7, with 10 bases identical to TRBD2. The receptor comes from a woman aged 45-60 years with Graves' hyperthyroidism that later progressed to Graves' ophthalmopathy. The CDR3 DNA sequence: TGTGCCGCATCCGTAGCGGGAGGCGAGCAGTACTTC. It codes for CAASVAGGEQYF.